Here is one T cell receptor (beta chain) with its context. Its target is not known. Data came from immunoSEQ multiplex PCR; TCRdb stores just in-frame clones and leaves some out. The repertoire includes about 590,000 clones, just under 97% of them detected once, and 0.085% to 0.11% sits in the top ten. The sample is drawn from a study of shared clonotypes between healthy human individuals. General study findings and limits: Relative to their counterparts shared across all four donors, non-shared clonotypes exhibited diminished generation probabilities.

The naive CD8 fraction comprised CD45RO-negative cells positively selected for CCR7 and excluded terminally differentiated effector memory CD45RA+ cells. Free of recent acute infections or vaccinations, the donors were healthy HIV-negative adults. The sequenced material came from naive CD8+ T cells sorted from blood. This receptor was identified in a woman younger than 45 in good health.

The CDR3 nucleotides are TGTGCCAGCAGCTTTCCCTGGGGCTATGGCTACACCTTC. Its translation is CASSFPWGYGYTF. The chain carries TRBV5-8 and TRBJ1-2; no clear D gene. The CDR3 consists of 13 residues. Trimming shortened V by 2 bases and J by 4 bases, and 9 bases separated the two germline ends. Germline V gene data show CDR1 as SGHTS and CDR2 as YDEGEE.